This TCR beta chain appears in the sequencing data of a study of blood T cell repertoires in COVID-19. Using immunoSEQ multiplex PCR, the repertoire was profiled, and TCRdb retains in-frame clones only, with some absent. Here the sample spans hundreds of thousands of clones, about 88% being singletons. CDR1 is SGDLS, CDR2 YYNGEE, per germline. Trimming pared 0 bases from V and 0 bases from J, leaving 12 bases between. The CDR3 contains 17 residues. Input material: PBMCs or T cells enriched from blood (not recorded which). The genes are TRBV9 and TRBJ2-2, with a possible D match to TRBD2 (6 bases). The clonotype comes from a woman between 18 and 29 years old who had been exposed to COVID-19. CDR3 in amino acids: CASSVALTGANTGELFF. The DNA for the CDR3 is TGTGCCAGCAGCGTAGCTCTAACGGGGGCGAACACCGGGGAGCTGTTTTTT.